The 32 T cell receptor beta chains below come from one sample, sequenced in a study of radiotherapy plus CTLA-4 blockade in lung cancer. The table came from immunoSEQ multiplex PCR; TCRdb's copy has only in-frame clones and leaves some out. The sample yields tens of thousands of clones, more than 85% seen once. Sequences were derived from peripheral blood, sampled from a patient treated with radiotherapy plus ipilimumab. These receptors originate from a human donor with non-small cell lung cancer that progressed on radiotherapy plus ipilimumab.

The chain employs TRBV9 and TRBJ1-1, with 7 bases matching TRBD1. Germline-derived CDR1 and CDR2 are SGDLS and YYNGEE. The CDR3 is 14 amino acids. The V gene end was trimmed by 0 bases and the J gene end by 5 bases; junction bases not matched to a gene: 4. The CDR3 spells CASSVEQGSTEAFF. The CDR3 region has the DNA TGTGCCAGCAGCGTAGAACAGGGGAGTACTGAAGCTTTCTTT.

The CDR3 DNA reads as TGTGCCAGTAGTATAGGAGTCGGGGGATCCAAAAACATTCAGTACTTC. As protein: CASSIGVGGSKNIQYF. The chain carries TRBV19 and TRBJ2-4, with D maybe TRBD2 (6 bases). Germline CDR1 reads LNHDA; CDR2 reads SQIVND (reference sequence). V lost 1 base and J lost 2, with 12 bases in between. The CDR3 totals 16 residues.

This clone was observed once. The genes are TRBV7-2 and TRBJ1-2, with D perhaps TRBD1 (5 bases). This CDR3 spans 14 amino acids. V was clipped by 5 bases and J by 5 bases, with 15 bases between them. Germline loops: CDR1 SGHTA, CDR2 FQGNSA. CDR3 amino acids: CASSQRQGGYGYTF. Here the CDR3 DNA reads TGTGCCAGCAGCCAAAGGCAGGGCGGGTATGGCTACACCTTC.

This clone appeared once. The chain carries TRBV5-1 and TRBJ2-7, with unresolved D. The germline V gene has CDR1 SGHRS and CDR2 YFSETQ. The CDR3 length is 13 residues. V lost 1 base, J lost 3 bases, and 8 bases lay in between. CDR3 nucleotide sequence: TGCGCCAGCAGCTTGTTTAGTGGCTACGAGCAGTACTTC. This sequence encodes CASSLFSGYEQYF.

The chain joins TRBV28 to TRBJ2-7; D may match TRBD1 or TRBD2 (5 bases each). CDR1 is MDHEN and CDR2 is SYDVKM in the germline V gene. Deletions cut 7 bases from V and 4 bases from J, with 20 bases between. This CDR3 region has 15 residues. The chain's CDR3 is CASISRDGASYEQYF. DNA of the CDR3: TGTGCCAGCATCTCCCGGGACGGCGCTTCGTACGAGCAGTACTTC.

V is TRBV5-4 and J is TRBJ2-5; TRBD1 aligns across 9 bases. The CDR3 sequence is 15 residues long. Germline V gene data show CDR1 as SGHNT and CDR2 as YYREEE (reference sequence). J gave up 4 bases and V 3 bases, and 7 bases lay outside the gene matches. CDR3 sequence (DNA): TGTGCCAGCAGCTCCCCACAGGGGGCGATAGAGACCCAGTACTTC. This sequence encodes CASSSPQGAIETQYF.

The chain has TRBV7-6 and TRBJ1-1, with a possible D match to TRBD1 (6 bases). The CDR3 runs to 15 residues. Germline-derived CDR1 and CDR2 are SGHVS and FNYEAQ. The V gene lost 5 bases and the J gene lost 0 bases, with 13 bases spanning the gap. The CDR3 loop reads CASSPGQLMNTEAFF. The CDR3 region has the DNA TGTGCCAGCAGCCCCGGACAGCTAATGAACACTGAAGCTTTCTTT. The full variable domain, in which reference TRBV7-6 and TRBJ1-1 provide the parts outside the CDR3, is GAGVSQSPRYKVTKRGQDVALRCDPISGHVSLYWYRQALGQGPEFLTYFNYEAQQDKSGLPNDRFSAERPEGSISTLTIQRTEQRDSAMYRCASSPGQLMNTEAFFGQGTRLTVV.

The J gene is TRBJ2-3, the V gene TRBV28; a weak D match, TRBD2 (7 bases). The CDR3 sequence is 15 residues long. Germline lookup yields CDR1 MDHEN and CDR2 SYDVKM. The V end lost 6 bases, the J end lost 4 bases, and 17 bases lay between the germline ends. In DNA, the CDR3 is TGTGCCAGCAGCCGCTGGGGGGGGCGCGCAGATACGCAGTATTTT. This gives the protein CASSRWGGRADTQYF.

This rearrangement joins TRBV2 to TRBJ2-3, with D uncertain. The ends were cut back, 3 bases at V and 2 bases at J, with 12 bases in the middle. Per the germline V gene, CDR1 is SNHLY and CDR2 is FYNNEI. The CDR3 spans 15 residues. This CDR3 reads CASSEVLSNTDTQYF. Here the CDR3 DNA reads TGTGCCAGCAGTGAGGTACTCTCCAACACAGATACGCAGTATTTT.

The gene calls are TRBV7-6 and TRBJ1-1; 8 nucleotides align to TRBD1. The CDR3 consists of 15 residues. Germline CDR1 reads SGHVS; CDR2 reads FNYEAQ. Trimming took 2 bases from V and 4 from J; bases not matched to a gene: 6. CDR3 residues: CASSLSGQGPTEAFF. The CDR3 region has the DNA TGTGCCAGCAGCTTAAGCGGACAGGGCCCCACTGAAGCTTTCTTT. The full variable domain, in which reference TRBV7-6 and TRBJ1-1 provide the parts outside the CDR3, is GAGVSQSPRYKVTKRGQDVALRCDPISGHVSLYWYRQALGQGPEFLTYFNYEAQQDKSGLPNDRFSAERPEGSISTLTIQRTEQRDSAMYRCASSLSGQGPTEAFFGQGTRLTVV.

V gene TRBV9 combines with J gene TRBJ1-4; 8 nucleotides line up with TRBD1. After removal of 4 bases from V and 6 bases from J, the junction contained 5 bases not matched to a gene. Germline loops: CDR1 SGDLS, CDR2 YYNGEE. This CDR3 region has 14 residues. The CDR3 is CASSPETGDEKLFF. CDR3 nucleotide sequence: TGTGCCAGCAGCCCAGAGACAGGGGATGAAAAACTGTTTTTT.

The chain carries TRBV6-1 and TRBJ2-5, with 14 bases lining up with TRBD2. The germline V gene has CDR1 MNHNS and CDR2 SASEGT. The CDR3 is made up of 17 amino acids. V dropped 4 bases and J dropped 4; count of bases not matched to a gene: 8. The CDR3 DNA reads as TGTGCCAGCAGTGGGTGGACTAGCGGGGGGCCGGGAGAGACCCAGTACTTC. Its translation: CASSGWTSGGPGETQYF.

The chain uses TRBV18 and TRBJ2-7; 7 bases are a match to TRBD1. Germline CDR1 KGHSH, CDR2 LQKENI. Germline trimming cut 4 bases from V and 3 bases from J; bases unmatched to any gene: 3. This CDR3 contains 13 residues. DNA of the CDR3: TGTGCCAGCTCACAGGGGGCTAGCTACGAGCAGTACTTC. Translated: CASSQGASYEQYF.

There are a few counts of this clone. The chain recombines TRBV9 with TRBJ2-1; D possibly uses TRBD1 or TRBD2 (5 bases each). Germline V CDR1 and CDR2: SGDLS, YYNGEE. Trimming took 7 bases from V and 4 from J, leaving 15 bases between them. The CDR3 length is 14 residues. CDR3 sequence reads: CASGGLSVYNEQFF. The CDR3 nucleotides are TGTGCCAGCGGGGGTCTTTCAGTATACAATGAGCAGTTCTTC.

This chain links TRBV2 with TRBJ2-1; 11 nucleotides line up with TRBD2. The V gene's germline CDR1 is SNHLY and CDR2 FYNNEI. J was trimmed by 1 base and V by 6 bases; bases with no gene match: 8. The length of the CDR3 is 17 residues. CDR3 loop: CASRFSLAGVSYNEQFF. The CDR3 region has the DNA TGTGCCAGCAGATTCTCACTAGCGGGGGTTTCCTACAATGAGCAGTTCTTC.

This chain joins TRBV5-1 and TRBJ2-1; 11 nucleotides agree with TRBD2. Trimming cost V 2 bases and J 7 bases; bases outside gene matches: 8. The CDR3 sequence is 16 residues long. Germline-derived CDR1 and CDR2 are SGHRS and YFSETQ. The DNA of the CDR3 is TGCGCCAGCAGCTTATTAGCGGGAGGGCCTGGGAATGAGCAGTTCTTC. This gives the protein CASSLLAGGPGNEQFF.

The chain links TRBV2 to TRBJ2-7; 8 bases are shared with TRBD1. Germline loops: CDR1 SNHLY, CDR2 FYNNEI. The CDR3 has 12 amino acids. J was trimmed by 5 bases and V by 5 bases; bases with no gene match: 2. CDR3 DNA sequence: TGTGCCAGCAGTCGGACAGGGAACGAGCAGTACTTC. Protein: CASSRTGNEQYF.

The V and J genes are TRBV5-1 and TRBJ2-7; D possibly corresponds to TRBD1 (5 bases). With 0 bases removed from V and 2 bases from J, the gap between germline ends came to 9 bases. Germline-derived CDR1 and CDR2 are SGHRS and YFSETQ. The CDR3 consists of 14 residues. CDR3 DNA sequence: TGCGCCAGCAGCTTGGCTAGGGGTCCCTACGAGCAGTACTTC. Its translation: CASSLARGPYEQYF.

The chain combines TRBV28 with TRBJ2-3; TRBD2 aligns across 9 bases. The V and J ends lost 2 bases and 4 bases, in that order; junction bases with no gene match: 4. Looked up from germline, CDR1 is MDHEN and CDR2 is SYDVKM. This CDR3 comprises 15 residues. The CDR3 bases are TGTGCCAGCAGTTTAGCGGGAGGGCCGGCAGATACGCAGTATTTT. Its translation: CASSLAGGPADTQYF.

V is TRBV15 and J is TRBJ2-2; D is undetermined. V was clipped by 1 base and J by 4 bases, with 4 bases between them. Germline V gene data show CDR1 as LNHNV and CDR2 as YYDKDF (reference sequence). The CDR3 runs 13 residues. In DNA, the CDR3 is TGTGCCACCAGCAGAGGGCTCACCGGGGAGCTGTTTTTT. Translated: CATSRGLTGELFF. Full variable domain (outside the CDR3, taken from reference TRBV15 and TRBJ2-2): DAMVIQNPRYQVTQFGKPVTLSCSQTLNHNVMYWYQQKSSQAPKLLFHYYDKDFNNEADTPDNFQSRRPNTSFCFLDIRSPGLGDTAMYLCATSRGLTGELFFGEGSRLTVL.

The chain carries TRBV7-2 and TRBJ2-5, with 7 positions matching TRBD2. Germline V lookup: CDR1 SGHTA, CDR2 FQGNSA. The junction had 13 bases not matched to a gene; V was cut back by 5 bases and J by 7 bases. The CDR3 has 15 amino acids. The CDR3 nucleotides are TGTGCCAGCAGCCCTCACCCGCGCGGGGGAGGGACCCAGTACTTC. This translates into CASSPHPRGGGTQYF.

The rearrangement links TRBV2 to TRBJ2-1; possibly TRBD2 for D (6 bases). The CDR3 extends over 15 amino acids. Germline-derived CDR1 and CDR2 are SNHLY and FYNNEI. Trimming removed 4 bases from V and 4 bases from J, with 14 bases in between. The CDR3 DNA sequence: TGTGCCAGCAGTGTGCAGGAGGGATCTTACAATGAGCAGTTCTTC. As protein: CASSVQEGSYNEQFF.

This clone showed up just a few times. The gene calls are TRBV30 and TRBJ2-1; no definite D call. This CDR3 spans 12 amino acids. Germline lookup yields CDR1 GTSNPN and CDR2 SVGIG (reference sequence). V was pared by 1 base and J by 9 bases, with 10 bases between. DNA of the CDR3: TGTGCCTGGAGTGCGATCTCCGGTGAGCAGTTCTTC. Translation gives CAWSAISGEQFF. The variable domain in full, with the rest retrieved from reference TRBV30 and TRBJ2-1, is SQTIHQWPATLVQPVGSPLSLECTVEGTSNPNLYWYRQAAGRGLQLLFYSVGIGQISSEVPQNLSASRPQDRQFILSSKKLLLSDSGFYLCAWSAISGEQFFGPGTRLTVL.

This sequence joins TRBV4-1 and TRBJ1-2; D call uncertain. From germline, CDR1 is MGHRA and CDR2 YSYEKL. V was clipped by 0 bases and J by 0 bases, with 8 bases between them. The CDR3 spans 15 residues. The CDR3: CASSQEVAANYGYTF. In DNA, the CDR3 is TGCGCCAGCAGCCAAGAGGTCGCAGCTAACTATGGCTACACCTTC.

The chain is built from TRBV6-1 and TRBJ2-7, with D possibly being TRBD1 or TRBD2 (5 bases each). The length of the CDR3 is 15 residues. V lost 7 bases to trimming and J lost 2 bases, with 18 bases between them. Germline CDR1 is MNHNS and CDR2 is SASEGT. The CDR3 DNA reads as TGTGCCAGCATTCCTGGGGCAAGAGGGCCCTACGAGCAGTACTTC. Protein: CASIPGARGPYEQYF.

The V and J genes are TRBV5-1 and TRBJ2-5; 7 bases match TRBD2. Germline V gene data show CDR1 as SGHRS and CDR2 as YFSETQ. CDR3 length: 16 residues. The junction had 11 bases not matched to a gene; V was cut back by 1 base and J by 5 bases. CDR3 DNA sequence: TGCGCCAGCAGCTTGAGTGAGCGGGACGGAAGGGAGACCCAGTACTTC. Translation gives CASSLSERDGRETQYF.

The chain has TRBV21-1 and TRBJ1-1; TRBD1 is the table's D call and was not checked against the DNA. TRBV21-1 is assigned pseudogene status. There are 16 residues in the CDR3. This CDR3 reads CASSKIYKGDPTEAFF. In DNA, the CDR3 is TGTGCCAGCAGCAAAATTTATAAAGGGGATCCCACTGAAGCTTTCTTT.

The rearrangement joins TRBV18 to TRBJ2-2; unclear D gene. The V gene's germline CDR1 is KGHSH and CDR2 LQKENI. With 3 bases removed from V and 5 bases from J, the gap between germline ends came to 16 bases. The CDR3 totals 16 residues. CDR3 sequence: CASSPFGGAETGELFF. The CDR3 DNA is TGTGCCAGCTCACCGTTTGGCGGAGCTGAGACCGGGGAGCTGTTTTTT.

The chain employs TRBV9 and TRBJ2-2; D call uncertain. CDR1 and CDR2 (germline): SGDLS, YYNGEE. Trimming left V 0 bases short and J 2 bases short, with 8 bases between. This CDR3 is 15 amino acids long. The CDR3 region has the DNA TGTGCCAGCAGCGTAGAGCCCGTCAACACCGGGGAGCTGTTTTTT. The encoded protein is CASSVEPVNTGELFF.

This chain links TRBV29-1 with TRBJ2-1; 9 positions agree with TRBD1. The CDR3 loop spans 16 amino acids. V shed 7 bases and J 6 bases; nucleotides not matched to a gene: 16. In germline, CDR1 is SQVTM, CDR2 ANQGSEA. The CDR3 DNA reads as TGCAGCGCCGCCAGGGGCCCGGGACAGGGTAGCAATGAGCAGTTCTTC. It codes for CSAARGPGQGSNEQFF.

V usage is TRBV6-6 and J usage is TRBJ1-1; D not certain. This CDR3 is 12 amino acids long. The V and J ends lost 4 bases and 2 bases respectively, with 5 bases between them. Germline CDR1 is MNHNY and CDR2 is SVGAGI (reference sequence). CDR3: CASSFINTEAFF. As DNA, the CDR3 is TGTGCCAGCAGTTTCATAAACACTGAAGCTTTCTTT.

The chain combines TRBV27 with TRBJ1-2, with TRBD1 as a possible D gene (5 bases). Germline V gives CDR1 MNHEY, CDR2 SMNVEV (reference sequence). V shed 2 bases and J shed 8 bases, with 12 bases lying between them. CDR3 length equals 13 residues. Written as DNA, the CDR3 is TGTGCCAGCAGTTTAGGGGGTCGAAGGGGCTACACCTTC. This encodes CASSLGGRRGYTF.